This T cell receptor (beta chain) was identified during a study of human T cells and chemical hapten exposure. In the study's own analysis: With a range of about 20,000 to 750,000, the median per sample was about 92,000 TCRs. One entry per CDR3 protein, called by TCRdb with MiXCR from the RACE reads. These V and J calls originate from TCRdb's pipeline instead of the authors' own analysis. Of 150,000 to 200,000 distinct CDR3 sequences listed, approximately 20% are singletons. V lost 5 bases and J lost 3, with 17 bases in between. Germline V gene sequence: CDR1 PRHDT, CDR2 FYEKMQ (reference sequence). The CDR3 sequence is 15 residues long. Sample time point: patch test 1, 2 weeks after DPC sensitization. Treatment in this sample: therapeutic diphenylcyclopropenone sensitization with weekly scalp DPC.

Material: whole blood, obtained in connection with sensitization to the hapten diphenylcyclopropenone (DPC). This receptor was obtained from a woman aged 45 to 65 with alopecia areata. Some clones in this sample may be carry-over from other donors' samples. The chain has TRBV13 and TRBJ2-7; D possibly corresponds to TRBD2 (5 bases). The CDR3 spells CASSPRREGDYEQYF. CDR3 sequence (DNA): TGTGCCAGCAGCCCCCGACGCGAGGGCGACTACGAGCAGTACTTC.